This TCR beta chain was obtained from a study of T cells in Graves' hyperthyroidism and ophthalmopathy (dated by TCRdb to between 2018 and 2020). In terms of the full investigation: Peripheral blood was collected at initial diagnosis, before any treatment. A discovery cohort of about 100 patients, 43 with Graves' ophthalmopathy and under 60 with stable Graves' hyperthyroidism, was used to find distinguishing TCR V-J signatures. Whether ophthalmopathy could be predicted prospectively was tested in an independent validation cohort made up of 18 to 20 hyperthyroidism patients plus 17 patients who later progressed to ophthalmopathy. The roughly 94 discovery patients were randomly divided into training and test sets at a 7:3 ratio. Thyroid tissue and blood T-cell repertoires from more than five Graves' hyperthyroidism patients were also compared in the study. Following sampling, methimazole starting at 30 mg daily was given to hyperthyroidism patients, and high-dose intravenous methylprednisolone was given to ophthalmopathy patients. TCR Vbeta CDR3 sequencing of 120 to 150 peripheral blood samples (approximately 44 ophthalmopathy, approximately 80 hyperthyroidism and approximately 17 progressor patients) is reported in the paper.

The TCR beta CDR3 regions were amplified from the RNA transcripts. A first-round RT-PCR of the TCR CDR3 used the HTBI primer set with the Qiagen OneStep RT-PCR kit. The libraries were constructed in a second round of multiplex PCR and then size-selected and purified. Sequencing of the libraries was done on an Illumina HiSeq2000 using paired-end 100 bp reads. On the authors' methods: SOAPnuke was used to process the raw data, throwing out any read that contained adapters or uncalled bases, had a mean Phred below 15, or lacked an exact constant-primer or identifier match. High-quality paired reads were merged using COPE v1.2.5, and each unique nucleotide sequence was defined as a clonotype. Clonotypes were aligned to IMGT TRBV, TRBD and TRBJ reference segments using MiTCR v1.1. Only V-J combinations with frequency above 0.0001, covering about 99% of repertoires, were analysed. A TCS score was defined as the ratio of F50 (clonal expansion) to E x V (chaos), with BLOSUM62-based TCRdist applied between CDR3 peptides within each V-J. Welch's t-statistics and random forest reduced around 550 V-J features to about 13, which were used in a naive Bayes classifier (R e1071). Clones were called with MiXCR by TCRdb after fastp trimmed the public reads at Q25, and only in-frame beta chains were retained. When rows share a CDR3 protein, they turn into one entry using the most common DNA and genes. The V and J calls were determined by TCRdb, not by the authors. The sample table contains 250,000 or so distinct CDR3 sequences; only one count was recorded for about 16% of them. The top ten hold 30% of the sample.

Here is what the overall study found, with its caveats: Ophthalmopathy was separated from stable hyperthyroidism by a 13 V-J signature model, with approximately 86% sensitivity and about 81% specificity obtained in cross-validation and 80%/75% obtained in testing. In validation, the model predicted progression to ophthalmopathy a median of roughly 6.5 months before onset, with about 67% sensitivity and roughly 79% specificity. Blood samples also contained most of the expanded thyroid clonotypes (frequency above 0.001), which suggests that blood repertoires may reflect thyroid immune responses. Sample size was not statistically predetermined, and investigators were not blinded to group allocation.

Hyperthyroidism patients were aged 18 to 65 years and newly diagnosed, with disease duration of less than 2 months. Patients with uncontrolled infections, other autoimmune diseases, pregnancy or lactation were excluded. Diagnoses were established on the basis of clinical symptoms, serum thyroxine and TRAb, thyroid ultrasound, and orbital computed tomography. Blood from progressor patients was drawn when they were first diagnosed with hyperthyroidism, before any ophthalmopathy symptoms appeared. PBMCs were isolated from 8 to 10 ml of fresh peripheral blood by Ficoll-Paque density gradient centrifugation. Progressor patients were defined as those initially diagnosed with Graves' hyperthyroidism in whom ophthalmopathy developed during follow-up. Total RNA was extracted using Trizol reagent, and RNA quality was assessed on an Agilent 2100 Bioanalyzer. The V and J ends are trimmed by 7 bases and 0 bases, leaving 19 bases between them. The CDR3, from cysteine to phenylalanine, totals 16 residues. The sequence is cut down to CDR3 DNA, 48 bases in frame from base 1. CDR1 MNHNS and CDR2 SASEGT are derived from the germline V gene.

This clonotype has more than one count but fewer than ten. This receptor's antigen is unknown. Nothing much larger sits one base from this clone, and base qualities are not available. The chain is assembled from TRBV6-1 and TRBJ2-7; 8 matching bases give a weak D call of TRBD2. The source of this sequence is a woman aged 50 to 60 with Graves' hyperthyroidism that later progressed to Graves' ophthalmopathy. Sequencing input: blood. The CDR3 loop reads CASKGATGTSSYEQYF. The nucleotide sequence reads TGTGCCAGCAAGGGGGCCACCGGGACTAGCTCCTACGAGCAGTACTTC.